The clone carrying this T cell receptor beta chain was recorded a few times. As yet, its antigen is unknown. A TCRbeta library incorporating unique molecular identifiers was prepared. In TCRdb, the PCR reads were re-called with MiXCR into one record per CDR3 protein. The sample carries around 800,000 distinct CDR3 sequences, less than 20% recorded once. The data were obtained in a study of T-cell reconstitution after alpha-beta-depleted transplantation in children. General study results and limits: When one year had passed after transplant, most T-cell counts and diversity came from newly produced T cells.

The CDR3 contains 15 residues. CDR1 is LGHDT, CDR2 YNNKEL, per germline (reference sequence). J was trimmed by 4 bases and V by 4 bases; bases with no gene match: 10. The source was PBMCs, mostly from graft donor cells, collected 360 days after TCRalphabeta/CD19-depleted stem cell transplant. The TCR sequence derives from a male patient younger than 18 who had a stem cell transplant for acute lymphoblastic leukemia, so the T cells may come from the graft donor. The chain has TRBV3-1 and TRBJ2-7; TRBD2 matches at 7 bases. The DNA of the CDR3 is TGTGCCAGCAGCCCCCTGGCGGGAGCCGTGTACGAGCAGTACTTC. Translation gives CASSPLAGAVYEQYF.